What follows describes a single T cell receptor beta chain. What it binds is not known. This sample is part of a study of cytomegalovirus exposure and HLA in healthy donors. Broader study findings: The study listed approximately 160 cytomegalovirus-associated TCR beta chains. CMV antigen specificity was confirmed in vitro for a few CMV-associated chains.

The germline gives CDR1 SGHVS, CDR2 FNYEAQ. The CDR3 spans 14 residues. Trimming took 3 bases from V and 6 from J; bases not matched to a gene: 6. The PCR had 60 Vbeta and 13 Jbeta primers. Here immunoSEQ multiplex PCR was the method, and the copy in TCRdb shows in-frame clones only, minus some. The table has 150,000 to 200,000 clones, about an eighth seen once. V is TRBV7-6 and J is TRBJ2-7; TRBD2 matches 9 bases. Sequenced sample: PBMCs. The TCR originated in a man between 45 and 60 years old in good health and CMV-seropositive. The CDR3 reads CASSFSGGRGEQYF. The DNA of the CDR3 is TGTGCCAGCAGCTTCAGCGGGGGGAGAGGCGAGCAGTACTTC.